This T cell receptor beta chain was sequenced during a study of identical twins. The CDR3 consists of 18 residues. Germline CDR1 and CDR2: DFQATT and SNEGSKA (reference sequence). V dropped 2 bases and J dropped 5; count of bases not matched to a gene: 12. General study points: Findings depended on cross-sectional statistics rather than tracking the same donors. Twins' surplus sharing was weaker for beta out-of-frame sequences. Cord blood beta clonotypes present at high abundance carried fewer insertions; no such pattern appeared in memory repertoires.

It was template switching that added a universal primer site, and there were unique molecular identifiers on the cDNA. MiXCR was run by TCRdb on the 5' RACE reads, yielding one entry per CDR3 protein. The sample gives 450,000 to 500,000 distinct CDR3 sequences, around an eighth of which show up once; approximately 1% is in the top ten. For this clonotype: What it recognizes is unknown.

The sample was also reused in another study, on yellow fever vaccine responses in identical twins.

The chain employs TRBV20-1 and TRBJ2-1; 13 nucleotides line up with TRBD2. The sequence was collected from a woman under 30 in good health. The sequenced sample consisted of CD4+ T cells sorted from blood. DNA of the CDR3: TGCAGTGCTAGATTACTCACTCAAGGGACTAGCGGGAACAATGAGCAGTTCTTC. Its protein is CSARLLTQGTSGNNEQFF.